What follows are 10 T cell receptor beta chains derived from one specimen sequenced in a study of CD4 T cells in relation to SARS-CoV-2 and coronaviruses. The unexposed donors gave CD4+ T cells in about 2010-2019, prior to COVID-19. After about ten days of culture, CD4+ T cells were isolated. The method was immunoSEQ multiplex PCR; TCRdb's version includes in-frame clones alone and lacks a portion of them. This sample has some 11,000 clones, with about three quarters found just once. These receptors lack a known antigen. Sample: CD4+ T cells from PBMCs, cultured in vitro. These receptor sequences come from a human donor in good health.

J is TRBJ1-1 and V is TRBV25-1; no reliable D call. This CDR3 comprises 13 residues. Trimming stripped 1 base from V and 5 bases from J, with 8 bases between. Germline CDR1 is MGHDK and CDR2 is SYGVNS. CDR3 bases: TGTGCCAGCAGTGAATTTGGGGAGACTGAAGCTTTCTTT. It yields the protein CASSEFGETEAFF. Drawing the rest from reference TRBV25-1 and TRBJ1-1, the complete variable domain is EADIYQTPRYLVIGTGKKITLECSQTMGHDKMYWYQQDPGMELHLIHYSYGVNSTEKGDLSSESTVSRIRTEHFPLTLESARPSHTSQYLCASSEFGETEAFFGQGTRLTVV.

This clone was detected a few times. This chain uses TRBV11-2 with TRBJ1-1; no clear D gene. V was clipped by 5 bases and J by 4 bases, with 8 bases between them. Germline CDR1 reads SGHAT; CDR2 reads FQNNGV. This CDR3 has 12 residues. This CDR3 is CASSREGTEAFF. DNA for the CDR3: TGTGCCAGCAGCCGGGAGGGCACTGAAGCTTTCTTT.

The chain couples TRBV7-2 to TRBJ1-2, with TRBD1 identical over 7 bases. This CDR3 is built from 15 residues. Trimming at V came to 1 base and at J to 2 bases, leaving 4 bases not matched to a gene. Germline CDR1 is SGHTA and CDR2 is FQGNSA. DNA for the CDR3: TGTGCCAGCAGCTTAGATTCGGGACAGAACTATGGCTACACCTTC. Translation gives CASSLDSGQNYGYTF.

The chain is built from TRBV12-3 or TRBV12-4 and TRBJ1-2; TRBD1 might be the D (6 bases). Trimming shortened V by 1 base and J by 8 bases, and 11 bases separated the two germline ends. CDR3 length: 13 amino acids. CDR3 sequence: CASSLVGAGGYTF. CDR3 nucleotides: TGTGCCAGCAGTTTAGTGGGGGCAGGAGGCTACACCTTC.

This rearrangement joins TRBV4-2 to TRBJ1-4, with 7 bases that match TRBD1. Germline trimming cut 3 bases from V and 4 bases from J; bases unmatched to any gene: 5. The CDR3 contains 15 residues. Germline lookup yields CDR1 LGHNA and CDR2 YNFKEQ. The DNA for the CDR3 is TGTGCCAGCAGCCACACAGGGGAGGGTAATGAAAAACTGTTTTTT. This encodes CASSHTGEGNEKLFF.

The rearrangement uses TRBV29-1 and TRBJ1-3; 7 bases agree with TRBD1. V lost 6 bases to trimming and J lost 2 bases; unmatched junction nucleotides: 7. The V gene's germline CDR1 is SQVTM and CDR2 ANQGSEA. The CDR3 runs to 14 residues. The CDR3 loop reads CSVSQGEAGNTIYF. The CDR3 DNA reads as TGCAGCGTCTCTCAGGGGGAGGCTGGAAACACCATATATTTT.

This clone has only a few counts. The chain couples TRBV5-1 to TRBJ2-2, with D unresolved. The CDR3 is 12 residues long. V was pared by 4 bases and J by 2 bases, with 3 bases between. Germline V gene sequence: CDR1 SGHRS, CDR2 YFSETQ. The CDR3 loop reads CASSPNTGELFF. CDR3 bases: TGCGCCAGCAGCCCCAACACCGGGGAGCTGTTTTTT.

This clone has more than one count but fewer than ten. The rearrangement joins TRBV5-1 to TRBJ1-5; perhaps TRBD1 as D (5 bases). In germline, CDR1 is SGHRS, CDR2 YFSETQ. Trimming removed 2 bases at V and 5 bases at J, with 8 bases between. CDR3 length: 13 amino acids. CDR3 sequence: CASSFRGDQPQHF. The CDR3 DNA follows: TGCGCCAGCAGCTTTAGGGGAGATCAGCCCCAGCATTTT.

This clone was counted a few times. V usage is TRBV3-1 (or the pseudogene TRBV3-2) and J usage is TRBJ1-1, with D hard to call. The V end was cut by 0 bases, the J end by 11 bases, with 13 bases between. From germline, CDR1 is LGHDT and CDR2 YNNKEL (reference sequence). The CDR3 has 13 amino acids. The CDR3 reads CASSQDGTPGAFF. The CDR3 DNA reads TGTGCCAGCAGCCAAGATGGAACACCTGGGGCTTTCTTT.

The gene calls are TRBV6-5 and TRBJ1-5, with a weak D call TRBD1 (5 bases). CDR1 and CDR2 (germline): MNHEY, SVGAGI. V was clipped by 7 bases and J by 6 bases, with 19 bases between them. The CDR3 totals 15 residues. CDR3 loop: CASTHGGGRGQPQHF. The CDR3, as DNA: TGTGCCAGCACCCATGGGGGGGGACGGGGTCAGCCCCAGCATTTT.